This is a list of T cell receptor beta chains from one sample in a study of blood T cell repertoires in COVID-19. Only in-frame clones appear in the TCRdb table, and some are missing; sequencing was by immunoSEQ multiplex PCR. The sample consists of a few hundred thousand clones, around 90% of them appearing once. Sample: peripheral blood. The receptors come from a woman in her 50s who had recovered from COVID-19. Both conserved end residues are part of each CDR3. The D gene is left open where the match is weak. Size values are once, few and many counts, or a class for expanded clones, and some rows have none.

>-|TRBJ1-2|TRBV4-1|-
CASSQERRSYGYTF
TGCGCCAGCAGCCAAGAGAGGAGGAGCTATGGCTACACCTTC
>TRBD1|TRBJ1-6|TRBV30|-
CAWSDRGAYNSPLHF
TGTGCCTGGAGTGACAGGGGCGCCTATAATTCACCCCTCCACTTT
>TRBD2|TRBJ2-7|TRBV3-1/TRBV3-2|-
CASSQDPGAGGRNF
TGTGCCAGCAGCCAAGATCCCGGAGCGGGAGGGCGGAACTTC
>TRBD2|TRBJ2-3|TRBV27|-
CASRPRGRADTQYF
TGTGCCAGCAGACCGCGCGGGAGGGCAGATACGCAGTATTTT
>-|TRBJ2-4|TRBV5-1|-
CASSFGGGRDIQYF
TGCGCCAGCAGCTTCGGGGGAGGTCGGGACATTCAGTACTTC
>TRBD1|TRBJ2-7|TRBV19|-
CASSMIPTGTGGNEQYF
TGTGCCAGTAGTATGATACCAACCGGGACAGGAGGGAACGAGCAGTACTTC
>TRBD1|TRBJ1-1|TRBV5-1|few
CASANAGGRTEAFF
TGCGCCAGCGCGAACGCAGGGGGCCGGACTGAAGCTTTCTTT
>TRBD1|TRBJ2-1|TRBV9|-
CASSVAGAGGDEQFF
TGTGCCAGCAGCGTAGCAGGGGCAGGGGGCGATGAGCAGTTCTTC
>TRBD1|TRBJ2-7|TRBV7-9|-
CASSPRDRIYEQYF
TGTGCCAGCAGCCCCCGGGACAGAATTTACGAGCAGTACTTC
>-|TRBJ2-7|TRBV7-9|-
CASSLGTYEQYF
TGTGCCAGCAGCCTCGGGACCTACGAGCAGTACTTC
>TRBD2|TRBJ2-7|TRBV13|-
CASSFGLAGDPGYEQYF
TGTGCCAGCAGCTTTGGACTAGCGGGGGATCCGGGGTACGAGCAGTACTTC
>-|TRBJ1-5|TRBV7-2|-
CASSLDAGGNQPQHF
TGTGCCAGCAGCTTAGACGCGGGGGGCAATCAGCCCCAGCATTTT
>-|TRBJ1-1|TRBV7-7|-
CASSLAIGQLNTEAFF
TGTGCTAGCAGCTTAGCGATCGGACAGCTAAACACTGAAGCTTTCTTT
>-|TRBJ1-2|TRBV14|-
CASSQDRWGGGYTF
TGTGCCAGCAGCCAAGATCGGTGGGGGGGCGGCTACACCTTC
>TRBD1|TRBJ2-1|TRBV5-1|-
CASSGGQGSYNEQFF
TGCGCCAGCAGCGGGGGACAGGGCTCCTACAATGAGCAGTTCTTC
>-|TRBJ1-5|TRBV2|-
CAIKGVGQPQHF
TGTGCCATAAAGGGGGTTGGTCAGCCCCAGCATTTT
>TRBD1|TRBJ2-7|TRBV18|-
CASSPEDRPVEQYF
TGTGCCAGCTCACCCGAGGACAGGCCAGTGGAGCAGTACTTC
>TRBD2|TRBJ2-1|TRBV5-1|-
CASSEERGGEFF
TGCGCCAGCTCAGAGGAGCGGGGGGGCGAGTTCTTC